This T cell receptor beta chain was sequenced in a study of CD4 T cells in relation to SARS-CoV-2 and coronaviruses. Across the study: ViraFEST: approximately ten-day antigen culture of PBMCs, then TCR beta CDR3 sequencing. Controls used an HIV-1 Nef peptide pool or no peptide.

Points on this clone: Its antigen is not identified.

This CDR3 has 15 residues. Germline loops: CDR1 SSHAT, CDR2 FNYEAQ (reference sequence). Trimming pared 4 bases from V and 1 base from J, leaving 13 bases between. The unexposed donors gave CD4+ T cells in about 2010-2019, prior to COVID-19. Isolation of CD4+ T cells took place after around 11 days in culture. Testing used SARS-CoV-2 S/N and four cold-coronavirus spikes on unexposed-donor CD4+ T cells, cells permitting. On days 3 and 7, cultures got half fresh IL-2 medium. Measured with immunoSEQ multiplex PCR; TCRdb has only the in-frame clones, and not every one. The sample shows tens of thousands of clones, about three quarters of them seen only once.

The receptor was isolated from a human donor in good health. This chain links TRBV7-7 with TRBJ2-5; perhaps TRBD2 as D (5 bases). The sequenced sample consisted of CD4+ T cells from PBMCs, cultured in vitro. This CDR3 is CASSYQRGPQETQYF. CDR3 sequence (DNA): TGTGCCAGCAGCTATCAACGGGGTCCCCAAGAGACCCAGTACTTC.